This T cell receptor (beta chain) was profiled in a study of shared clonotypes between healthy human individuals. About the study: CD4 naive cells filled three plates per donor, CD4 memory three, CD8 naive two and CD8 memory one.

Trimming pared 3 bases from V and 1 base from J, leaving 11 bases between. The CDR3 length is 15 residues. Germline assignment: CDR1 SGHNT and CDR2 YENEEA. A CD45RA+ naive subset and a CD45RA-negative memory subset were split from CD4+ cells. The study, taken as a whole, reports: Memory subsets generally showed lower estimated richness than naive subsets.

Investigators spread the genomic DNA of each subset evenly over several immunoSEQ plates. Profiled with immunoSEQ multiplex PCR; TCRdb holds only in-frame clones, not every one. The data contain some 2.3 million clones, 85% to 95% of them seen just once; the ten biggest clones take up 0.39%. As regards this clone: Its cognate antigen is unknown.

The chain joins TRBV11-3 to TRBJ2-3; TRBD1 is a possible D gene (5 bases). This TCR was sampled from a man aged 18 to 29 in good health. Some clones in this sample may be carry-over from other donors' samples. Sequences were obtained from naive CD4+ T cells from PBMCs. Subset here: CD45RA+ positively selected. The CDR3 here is CASSFGQGRTDTQYF. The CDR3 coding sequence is TGTGCCAGCAGCTTTGGGCAGGGTCGCACAGATACGCAGTATTTT.